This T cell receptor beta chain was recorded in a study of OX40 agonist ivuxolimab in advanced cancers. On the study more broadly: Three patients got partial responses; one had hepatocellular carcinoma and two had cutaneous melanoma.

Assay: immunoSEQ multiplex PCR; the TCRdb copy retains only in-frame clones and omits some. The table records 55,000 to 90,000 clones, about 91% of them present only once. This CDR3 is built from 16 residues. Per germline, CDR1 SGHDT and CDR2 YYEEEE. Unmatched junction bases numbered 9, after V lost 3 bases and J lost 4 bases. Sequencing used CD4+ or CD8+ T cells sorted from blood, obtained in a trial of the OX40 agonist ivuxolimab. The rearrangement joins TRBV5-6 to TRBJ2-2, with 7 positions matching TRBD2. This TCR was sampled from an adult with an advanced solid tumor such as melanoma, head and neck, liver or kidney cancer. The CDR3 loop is CASSSPAGAGTGELFF. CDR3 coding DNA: TGTGCCAGCAGCTCCCCGGCGGGAGCGGGCACCGGGGAGCTGTTTTTT.